Listed below are T cell receptor beta chains from one sample, sequenced in a study of blood T cell repertoires in COVID-19. Only in-frame clones appear in the TCRdb table, and some are missing; sequencing was by immunoSEQ multiplex PCR. This sample carries around 100,000 clones, about 88% of them seen once, and the ten largest clones take approximately 7%. Sequences were obtained from peripheral blood. All receptors come from a man aged 25 to 45 in a cohort sampled during active COVID-19. The CDR3 runs from the conserved cysteine through the conserved F or W. The order of the fields is clone size, V gene, D gene, J gene, CDR3 protein, CDR3 DNA. A D gene is named only where the DNA matches it firmly. Clone size, where shown, is once, few, many, or a class for clones that have expanded.

>.|TRBV2|.|TRBJ1-5
CASSGRVGQPQHF
TGTGCCAGCAGTGGCAGGGTAGGACAGCCCCAGCATTTT
>.|TRBV3-1/TRBV3-2|TRBD2|TRBJ2-1
CASSLGLAGDYEQFF
TGTGCCAGCAGCCTGGGACTAGCGGGGGACTATGAGCAGTTCTTC
>.|TRBV12-5|TRBD1|TRBJ2-5
CASGAGTGVRETQYF
TGTGCTAGTGGTGCTGGGACAGGCGTTCGGGAGACCCAGTACTTC
>few|TRBV19|.|TRBJ1-6
CASRVSFGSPLHF
TGTGCCAGTAGAGTCAGTTTCGGGTCACCCCTCCACTTT
>.|TRBV12-3/TRBV12-4|.|TRBJ2-7
CASSLEGSYEQYF
TGTGCCAGCAGTTTGGAGGGGAGTTACGAGCAGTACTTC
>.|TRBV5-1|.|TRBJ1-6
CASSLAGYNSPLHF
TGCGCCAGCAGCTTGGCAGGTTACAATTCACCCCTCCACTTT
>.|TRBV6-5|.|TRBJ2-3
CASTHGGPTDTQYF
TGTGCCAGCACCCACGGGGGGCCCACAGATACGCAGTATTTT
>.|TRBV9|TRBD1|TRBJ1-2
CASSDGTGGYTF
TGTGCCAGCAGCGACGGGACAGGTGGCTACACCTTC
>.|TRBV12-2|.|TRBJ2-7
CASRLVGVRDSAYEQYF
TGTGCAAGTCGCTTAGTGGGGGTCCGGGACAGTGCCTACGAGCAGTACTTC
>.|TRBV2|.|TRBJ2-5
CASSGGGLKGETQYF
TGTGCCAGCAGTGGAGGGGGATTGAAGGGAGAGACCCAGTACTTC
>.|TRBV4-1|TRBD1|TRBJ2-7
CASSQLHSGTGPHEQYF
TGCGCCAGCAGCCAACTCCACAGCGGGACAGGGCCCCACGAGCAGTACTTC
>.|TRBV2|.|TRBJ2-7
CASSEGRYYEQYF
TGTGCCAGCAGTGAAGGCCGCTACTACGAGCAGTACTTC
>.|TRBV2|TRBD2|TRBJ2-3
CASSDGGRGRLAELYTDTQYF
TGTGCCAGCAGTGATGGGGGGCGAGGGAGACTAGCGGAGCTATACACAGATACGCAGTATTTT
>.|TRBV3-1/TRBV3-2|TRBD2|TRBJ2-5
CASSRTTSGGAETQYF
TGTGCCAGCAGCCGGACTACTAGCGGGGGGGCGGAGACCCAGTACTTC
>.|TRBV5-4|.|TRBJ2-5
CASSSEMRVETQYF
TGTGCCAGCAGCTCGGAGATGAGGGTGGAGACCCAGTACTTC
>few|TRBV5-8|.|TRBJ1-5
CASSLVWGGNQPQHF
TGTGCCAGCAGCTTGGTGTGGGGGGGCAATCAGCCCCAGCATTTT